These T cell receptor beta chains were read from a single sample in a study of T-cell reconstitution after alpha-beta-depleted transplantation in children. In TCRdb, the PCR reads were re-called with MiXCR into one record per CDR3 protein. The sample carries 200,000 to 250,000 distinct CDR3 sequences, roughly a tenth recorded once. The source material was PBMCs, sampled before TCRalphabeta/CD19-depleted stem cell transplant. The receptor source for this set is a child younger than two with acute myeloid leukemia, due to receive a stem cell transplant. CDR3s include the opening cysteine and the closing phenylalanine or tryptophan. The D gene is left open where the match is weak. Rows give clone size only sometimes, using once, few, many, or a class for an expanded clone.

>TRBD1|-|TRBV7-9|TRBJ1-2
CASSLGTGGADGYTF
TGTGCCAGCAGCTTGGGTACAGGGGGCGCGGATGGCTACACCTTC
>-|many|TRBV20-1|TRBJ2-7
CSARPGWEEQYF
TGCAGTGCCAGACCAGGTTGGGAGGAGCAGTACTTC
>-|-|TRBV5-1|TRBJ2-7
CASSKTGGTDYEQYF
TGCGCCAGCAGCAAGACAGGAGGTACGGACTACGAGCAGTACTTC
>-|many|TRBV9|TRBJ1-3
CASSAAGFSGNTIYF
TGTGCCAGCAGCGCGGCAGGGTTTTCTGGAAACACCATATATTTT
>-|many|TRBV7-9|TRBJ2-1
CASSLLKFSQDEQFF
TGTGCCAGCAGCTTACTTAAATTTAGCCAAGATGAGCAGTTCTTC
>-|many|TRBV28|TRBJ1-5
CASSLWDIRSNQPQHF
TGTGCCAGCAGTCTCTGGGACATCCGTAGCAATCAGCCCCAGCATTTT
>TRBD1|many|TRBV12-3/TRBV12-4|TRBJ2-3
CASSLRGTDTQYF
TGTGCCAGCAGTCTCAGGGGGACAGATACGCAGTATTTT
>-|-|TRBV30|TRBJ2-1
CAGLGDWGQFF
TGTGCCGGATTGGGGGATTGGGGGCAGTTCTTC
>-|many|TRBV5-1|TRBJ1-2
CASSEGQNYNYGYTF
TGCGCCAGCAGCGAGGGGCAGAACTATAACTATGGCTACACCTTC
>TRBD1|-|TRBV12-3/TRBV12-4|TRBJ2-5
CASSSTGVDPESRYF
TGTGCCAGCAGTTCTACAGGGGTGGATCCGGAGTCCCGGTACTTC
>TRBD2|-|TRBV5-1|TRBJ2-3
CASSWPPAGGPSADTQYF
TGCGCCAGCAGCTGGCCCCCGGCGGGAGGGCCCTCCGCAGATACGCAGTATTTT
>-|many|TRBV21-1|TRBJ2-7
CATSQGYEQYF
TGTGCCACCTCACAGGGCTACGAGCAGTACTTC
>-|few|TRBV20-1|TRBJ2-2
CSAQTTDSYFANTGELFF
TGCAGTGCCCAAACTACGGACAGTTACTTCGCGAACACCGGGGAGCTGTTTTTT
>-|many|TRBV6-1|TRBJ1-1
CASSATGRGTEAFF
TGTGCCAGCAGTGCAACAGGGAGGGGCACTGAAGCTTTCTTT
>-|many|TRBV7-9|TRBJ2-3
CASSFNQGRADTQYF
TGTGCCAGCAGCTTTAACCAGGGAAGAGCAGATACGCAGTATTTT
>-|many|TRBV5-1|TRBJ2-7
CASSRGGLASEQYF
TGCGCCAGCAGTCGAGGAGGTCTAGCGAGCGAGCAGTACTTC
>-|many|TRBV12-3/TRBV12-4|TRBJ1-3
CASSSQGAGNTIYF
TGTGCCAGCAGTTCTCAAGGGGCTGGAAACACCATATATTTT
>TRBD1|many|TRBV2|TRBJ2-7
CASSGTGFYEQYF
TGTGCCAGCAGTGGGACAGGGTTTTACGAGCAGTACTTC
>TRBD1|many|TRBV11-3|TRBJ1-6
CASSPAGQFNSPLHF
TGTGCCAGCAGCCCTGCGGGACAGTTTAATTCACCCCTCCACTTT
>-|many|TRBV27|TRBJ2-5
CASSLHRRAGETQYF
TGTGCCAGCAGTTTACACAGGAGGGCAGGGGAGACCCAGTACTTC
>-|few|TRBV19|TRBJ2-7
CASSIDGRGAYEQYF
TGTGCCAGTAGTATTGACGGTAGGGGCGCCTACGAGCAGTACTTC
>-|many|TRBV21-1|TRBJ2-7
CASDPDRGDEQYF
TGTGCCAGCGACCCTGACAGGGGGGACGAGCAGTACTTC
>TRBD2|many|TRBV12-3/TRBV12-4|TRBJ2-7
CASTIAGTTTQQYF
TGTGCCAGCACCATCGCCGGGACTACCACCCAGCAGTACTTC
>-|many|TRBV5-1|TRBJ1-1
CASRSEGAEAFF
TGCGCCAGCAGATCGGAGGGTGCTGAAGCTTTCTTT
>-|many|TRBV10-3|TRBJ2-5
CAIRGKSSAQETQYF
TGTGCCATCAGAGGGAAGTCTAGCGCCCAAGAGACCCAGTACTTC
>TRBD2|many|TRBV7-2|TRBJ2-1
CASSFSGRDEQFF
TGTGCCAGCAGTTTTAGCGGGAGGGATGAGCAGTTCTTC
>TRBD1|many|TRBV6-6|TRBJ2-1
CASWIEGAEIGNYNEQFF
TGTGCCAGCTGGATAGAGGGGGCCGAGATTGGAAACTACAATGAGCAGTTCTTC
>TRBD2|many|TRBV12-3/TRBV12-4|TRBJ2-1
CASSFSGRANEQFF
TGTGCCAGCAGTTTTAGCGGGAGGGCCAATGAGCAGTTCTTC
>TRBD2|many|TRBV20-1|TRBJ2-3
CSAGSSGASTDTQYF
TGCAGTGCTGGTAGTAGCGGGGCTAGCACAGATACGCAGTATTTT
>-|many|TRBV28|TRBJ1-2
CASSRGYYGYTF
TGTGCCAGCAGTCGCGGATACTATGGCTACACCTTC
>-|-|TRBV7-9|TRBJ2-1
CASSLDVTYNEQFF
TGTGCCAGCAGCTTAGATGTAACTTACAATGAGCAGTTCTTC
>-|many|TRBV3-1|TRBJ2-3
CASSQGLVRTDTQYF
TGTGCCAGCAGCCAAGGACTAGTCCGCACAGATACGCAGTATTTT
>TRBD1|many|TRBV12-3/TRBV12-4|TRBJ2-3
CASKDREGTDTQYF
TGTGCCAGCAAGGACAGGGAGGGCACAGATACGCAGTATTTT
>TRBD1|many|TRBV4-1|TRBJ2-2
CASSDRAYTGELFF
TGCGCCAGCAGCGACAGGGCGTACACCGGGGAGCTGTTTTTT
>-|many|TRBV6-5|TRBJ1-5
CASSYSMNNQPQHF
TGTGCCAGCAGTTACTCGATGAATAATCAGCCCCAGCATTTT
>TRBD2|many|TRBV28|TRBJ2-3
CASSRMHRTSGSKAQYF
TGTGCCAGCAGCCGTATGCATAGGACTAGCGGGAGTAAGGCGCAGTATTTT
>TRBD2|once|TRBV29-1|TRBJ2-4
CSVAGGAKNIQYF
TGCAGCGTTGCGGGGGGAGCCAAAAACATTCAGTACTTC
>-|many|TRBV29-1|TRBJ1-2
CSVGRDESNYGYTF
TGCAGCGTTGGACGGGACGAATCTAACTATGGCTACACCTTC
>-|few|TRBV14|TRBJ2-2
CASSQVRGTGELFF
TGTGCCAGCAGCCAAGTGAGAGGCACCGGGGAGCTGTTTTTT
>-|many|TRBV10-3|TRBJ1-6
CAISQSGTATTALHF
TGTGCCATCAGCCAGAGCGGGACTGCTACAACCGCCCTCCACTTT
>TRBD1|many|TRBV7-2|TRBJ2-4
CASSSRQGNKKNIQYF
TGTGCCAGCAGCTCCCGACAGGGTAACAAAAAAAACATTCAGTACTTC
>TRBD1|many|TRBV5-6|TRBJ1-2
CASIMMTGGGYTF
TGTGCCAGCATCATGATGACAGGGGGCGGCTACACCTTC
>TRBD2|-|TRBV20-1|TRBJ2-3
CSAVPGLAGDDTQYF
TGCAGTGCCGTTCCGGGACTAGCGGGAGATGATACGCAGTATTTT
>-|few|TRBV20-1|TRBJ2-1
CSALWTVGVSSYNEQFF
TGCAGTGCTCTTTGGACAGTGGGAGTTAGCTCCTACAATGAGCAGTTCTTC
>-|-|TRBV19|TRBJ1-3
CASMPVTRNTIYF
TGTGCCAGTATGCCGGTGACCAGAAACACCATATATTTT
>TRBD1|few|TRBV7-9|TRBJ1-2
CASSYGTGGGYTF
TGTGCCAGCAGTTATGGTACAGGGGGGGGCTACACCTTC
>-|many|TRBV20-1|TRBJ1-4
CSANLALNEKLFF
TGCAGTGCTAACTTGGCCCTTAATGAAAAACTGTTTTTT
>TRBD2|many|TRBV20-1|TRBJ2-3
CSAKTLAGRADTQYF
TGCAGTGCTAAAACTTTAGCGGGGCGGGCGGATACGCAGTATTTT
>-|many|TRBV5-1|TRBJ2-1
CASRTEGGIYNEQFF
TGCGCCAGCAGGACCGAAGGGGGTATCTACAATGAGCAGTTCTTC
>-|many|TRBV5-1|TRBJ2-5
CASSSGGREETQYF
TGCGCCAGCAGCTCGGGCGGCCGTGAAGAGACCCAGTACTTC
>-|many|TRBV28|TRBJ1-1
CASSYDSQSVAFF
TGTGCCAGCAGTTACGACTCCCAGTCCGTAGCTTTCTTT
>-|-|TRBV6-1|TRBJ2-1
CASSVRDNAFF
TGTGCCAGCAGTGTCAGGGACAACGCTTTCTTC
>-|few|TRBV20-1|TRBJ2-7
CSASGIFIREQYF
TGCAGTGCTAGTGGGATTTTCATACGCGAGCAGTACTTC
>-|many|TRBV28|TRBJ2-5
CASSLDWSQETQYF
TGTGCCAGCAGTTTAGATTGGAGTCAAGAGACCCAGTACTTC
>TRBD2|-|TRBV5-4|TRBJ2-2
CASSLAGTSVSGTGELFF
TGTGCCAGCAGCTTAGCCGGGACTAGCGTGAGTGGAACCGGGGAGCTGTTTTTT
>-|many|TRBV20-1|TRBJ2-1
CSARVAGFYEQFF
TGCAGTGCTAGAGTTGCGGGCTTTTACGAGCAGTTCTTC
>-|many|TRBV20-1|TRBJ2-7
CSATLAPYEQYF
TGCAGTGCTACACTAGCTCCCTACGAGCAGTACTTC